The present entry profiles one T cell receptor (beta chain) with its context. Documented time point: newly diagnosed GD, antithyroid drugs for less than 3 months. Preparation of the TCR library used RNA extracted from PBMCs. This sample stems from a study of regulatory T cells in long-lasting Graves disease. TCR beta libraries were built with iRepertoire HTBI primers and Arm-PCR of CDR3 regions. TCRdb used MiXCR to reprocess the multiplex PCR reads, holding one entry per CDR3 protein. The table includes roughly 420,000 distinct CDR3 sequences, around 15% detected once. Trimming took 6 bases from V and 9 from J; bases not matched to a gene: 5. The CDR3 covers 13 residues. Germline CDR1 MDHEN, CDR2 SYDVKM. This sample was also put to use in a study of T cells in Graves' hyperthyroidism and ophthalmopathy.

Source: peripheral blood mononuclear cells (PBMCs), taken at new diagnosis, from a patient treated with antithyroid drugs. The receptor's source is a woman aged 50 to 60 with Graves disease. V is TRBV28 and J is TRBJ1-6; 7 bases align to TRBD1. The CDR3 sequence: CASRTGTASPLHF. In DNA form, the CDR3 reads TGTGCCAGCAGAACTGGGACAGCTTCACCCCTCCACTTT.